This entry lists 20 T cell receptor beta chains sequenced from one sample in a study of T cell responses to AZD1222 COVID-19 vaccine (dated by TCRdb to about 2021). Preparation of the library involved the immunoSEQ multiplex PCR assay. TCRdb's version of the immuneACCESS table is confined to in-frame rearrangements and falls short of the full clone set. An unresolved V gene accounts for under half of the shortfall where checked; the remainder is of unknown origin. This sample holds some 130,000 clones; roughly 93% were observed only once. The leading ten clones occupy around 6.5% of the sample. The time point label, read with the paper, signifies: about 28 days (+/-7) after the second vaccine dose. Sequenced here: peripheral blood, sampled 28 days after the second AZD1222 dose. These receptors all stem from an adult who received the AZD1222 COVID-19 vaccine.

The chain combines TRBV5-1 with TRBJ1-5; possible D gene TRBD1, 5 bases. Trimming pared 4 bases from V and 3 bases from J, leaving 17 bases between. The CDR3 is 16 amino acids. Per the germline V gene, CDR1 is SGHRS and CDR2 is YFSETQ. In DNA, the CDR3 is TGCGCCAGCAGCCCCGGCTCAACAGGTACCAATCAGCCCCAGCATTTT. Amino acid sequence: CASSPGSTGTNQPQHF. Full variable domain (remainder filled in from reference TRBV5-1 and TRBJ1-5): KAGVTQTPRYLIKTRGQQVTLSCSPISGHRSVSWYQQTPGQGLQFLFEYFSETQRNKGNFPGRFSGRQFSNSRSEMNVSTLELGDSALYLCASSPGSTGTNQPQHFGDGTRLSIL.

The chain uses TRBV4-3 and TRBJ1-5; tentative D call: TRBD1 (6 bases). From germline, CDR1 is LGHNA and CDR2 YSLEER. With 4 bases removed from V and 3 bases from J, the gap between germline ends came to 22 bases. The CDR3 extends over 18 amino acids. This CDR3 is CASSLPTWRGTLNQPQHF. In DNA, the CDR3 is TGCGCCAGCAGCCTCCCAACATGGAGGGGGACCCTCAATCAGCCCCAGCATTTT.

The table lists this clone with a few counts. V usage is TRBV6-1 and J usage is TRBJ2-5, with D uncertain. V was cut by 2 bases and J by 7 bases, with 5 bases left in between. This CDR3 region has 11 residues. The germline CDR1 and CDR2 sequences are MNHNS and SASEGT. The CDR3 region is CASSEYMTQYF. CDR3 coding DNA: TGTGCCAGCAGTGAATATATGACCCAGTACTTC.

The rearrangement uses TRBV28 and TRBJ2-7; no clear D gene. Trimming shortened V by 4 bases and J by 0 bases, and 7 bases separated the two germline ends. Germline values: CDR1 MDHEN, CDR2 SYDVKM. The length of the CDR3 is 13 residues. CDR3 protein: CASSSGDSYEQYF. The DNA of the CDR3 is TGTGCCAGCAGTTCCGGAGACTCCTACGAGCAGTACTTC.

The table lists this clone with a count of one. CDR3 residues: CASSLGSRVLFF. The DNA of the CDR3 is TGTGCCAGCAGCTTAGGATCCAGGGTTCTGTTTTTT. The chain uses TRBV11-2 and TRBJ1-4; possibly TRBD1 for D (5 bases). The germline V gene encodes CDR1 SGHAT and CDR2 FQNNGV. V was pared by 1 base and J by 14 bases, with 11 bases between. The CDR3 runs to 12 residues.

This CDR3 is CASSILAGGQETQYF. The CDR3 nucleotides read TGTGCCAGCAGCATACTAGCGGGGGGGCAAGAGACCCAGTACTTC. J is TRBJ2-5 and V is TRBV6-5, with TRBD2 identical over 13 bases. V dropped 6 bases and J dropped 2; count of bases not matched to a gene: 3. The CDR3 totals 15 residues. The V gene's germline CDR1 is MNHEY and CDR2 SVGAGI.

This chain connects TRBV30 to TRBJ1-1; D is undetermined. V dropped 0 bases and J dropped 6 bases, with 8 bases sitting between them. CDR3 length equals 12 residues. From germline, CDR1 is GTSNPN and CDR2 SVGIG (reference sequence). The CDR3 here is CAWSVQLAEAFF. In DNA, the CDR3 is TGTGCCTGGAGTGTACAACTGGCTGAAGCTTTCTTT.

This rearrangement joins TRBV5-5 to TRBJ2-5, with TRBD2 identical over 9 bases. V lost 3 bases and J lost 3; bases outside the gene matches: 9. CDR1 is SGHKS, CDR2 YYEKEE, per germline (reference sequence). The CDR3 is made up of 16 amino acids. This CDR3 is CASSSRLAGFEETQYF. CDR3 coding DNA: TGTGCCAGCAGCTCCCGTCTAGCGGGGTTCGAAGAGACCCAGTACTTC.

The V call is TRBV13, the J call TRBJ1-1, with D possibly TRBD1 on 5 matching bases. V dropped 5 bases and J dropped 9 bases, with 13 bases sitting between them. CDR1 and CDR2 from the germline V gene are PRHDT and FYEKMQ (reference sequence). The CDR3 runs to 12 residues. Written as DNA, the CDR3 is TGTGCCAGCAGCCCAGGGACGGGAAAAGCTTTCTTT. This gives the protein CASSPGTGKAFF.

The rearrangement joins TRBV7-2 to TRBJ1-5; D remains ambiguous. V shed 1 base and J shed 3 bases, with 10 bases lying between them. Per germline, CDR1 SGHTA and CDR2 FQGNSA. The CDR3 has 15 residues. The CDR3 nucleotides read TGTGCCAGCAGCTTAGAACGGGGTTACAATCAGCCCCAGCATTTT. Translation: CASSLERGYNQPQHF. Variable domain in full (rest from reference TRBV7-2 and TRBJ1-5): GAGVSQSPSNKVTEKGKDVELRCDPISGHTALYWYRQSLGQGLEFLIYFQGNSAPDKSGLPSDRFSAERTGGSVSTLTIQRTQQEDSAVYLCASSLERGYNQPQHFGDGTRLSIL.

This chain joins TRBV5-4 and TRBJ2-7; D is perhaps TRBD2 (5 bases). Trimming stripped 4 bases from V and 7 bases from J, with 12 bases between. The CDR3 is made up of 12 amino acids. CDR1 is SGHNT and CDR2 is YYREEE in the germline V gene (reference sequence). CDR3 protein: CASSQGGGEQYF. The CDR3 nucleotides are TGTGCCAGCAGCCAAGGAGGCGGGGAGCAGTACTTC.

The chain employs TRBV6-5 and TRBJ2-3, with no clear D. Trimming pared 1 base from V and 2 bases from J, leaving 10 bases between. CDR3 length: 15 amino acids. Germline assignment: CDR1 MNHEY and CDR2 SVGAGI. DNA of the CDR3: TGTGCCAGCAGTTACTGGGATCCTTTCACAGATACGCAGTATTTT. As protein: CASSYWDPFTDTQYF.

On this clone itself: Other DNA variants within this sample encode the same CDR3. The chain employs TRBV18 and TRBJ2-2, with no clear D. The V and J ends lost 3 bases and 0 bases respectively, with 2 bases between them. CDR3 length: 13 amino acids. From germline, CDR1 is KGHSH and CDR2 LQKENI. The CDR3 sequence: CASSPPNTGELFF. In DNA form, the CDR3 reads TGTGCCAGCTCACCCCCGAACACCGGGGAGCTGTTTTTT.

The V and J genes are TRBV5-1 and TRBJ2-1; 11 bases align to TRBD2. After removal of 0 bases from V and 7 bases from J, the junction contained 9 bases not matched to a gene. The CDR3 has 17 amino acids. Germline loops: CDR1 SGHRS, CDR2 YFSETQ. CDR3 coding DNA: TGCGCCAGCAGCTTGGCCGGGGCTAGCGGGGGGAAAAATGAGCAGTTCTTC. Amino acid sequence: CASSLAGASGGKNEQFF.

The genes are TRBV5-1 and TRBJ2-5, with 12 bases fitting TRBD2. There are 20 residues in the CDR3. Trimming removed 7 bases from V and 9 bases from J; junction bases left unmatched: 28. Germline CDR1 is SGHRS and CDR2 is YFSETQ. The CDR3 DNA follows: TGCGCCAGCGCGGCACCATTATTACTAGCGGGGGGCCAACCCCGACGGGCCCAGTACTTC. Its translation is CASAAPLLLAGGQPRRAQYF.

The rearrangement links TRBV9 to TRBJ2-3; D call uncertain. Germline V gene lookup returns CDR1 SGDLS and CDR2 YYNGEE. The V end lost 0 bases, the J end lost 0 bases, and 8 bases lay between the germline ends. This CDR3 has 15 amino acids. CDR3 region: CASSVGSRSTDTQYF. CDR3 coding DNA: TGTGCCAGCAGCGTAGGTTCGCGGAGCACAGATACGCAGTATTTT.

This clone is a singleton in its sample. The V and J genes are TRBV7-9 and TRBJ2-1; D ambiguous. There are 15 residues in the CDR3. Germline CDR1 and CDR2: SEHNR and FQNEAQ (reference sequence). V lost 6 bases, J lost 1 base, and 13 bases lay in between. CDR3 DNA sequence: TGTGCCAGCAGAACCACGACGGATTCCTACAATGAGCAGTTCTTC. This encodes CASRTTTDSYNEQFF.

The chain couples TRBV7-2 to TRBJ2-7, with TRBD1 matching 7 bases. The V and J ends lost 4 bases and 6 bases, in that order; junction bases with no gene match: 9. The CDR3 contains 14 residues. CDR1 is SGHTA and CDR2 is FQGNSA in the germline V gene. The CDR3 sequence is CASSWGQLMGEQYF. CDR3 coding DNA: TGTGCCAGCAGCTGGGGACAGCTAATGGGCGAGCAGTACTTC.

J is TRBJ2-2 and V is TRBV11-1; no firm D call. The V gene lost 10 bases and the J gene lost 1 base, with 13 bases spanning the gap. Per germline, CDR1 SGHAT and CDR2 FQDESV (reference sequence). The CDR3 length is 14 residues. The chain's CDR3 is CATKHGMNTGELFF. The DNA of the CDR3 is TGTGCCACCAAACACGGCATGAACACCGGGGAGCTGTTTTTT.

The chain recombines TRBV14 with TRBJ1-6; D is ambiguous. The CDR3 runs to 16 residues. V lost 6 bases to trimming and J lost 2 bases, with 14 bases between them. In germline, CDR1 is SGHDN, CDR2 FVKESK. As DNA, the CDR3 is TGTGCCAGCAGACTAGGCCGGGGAGCCTATAATTCACCCCTCCACTTT. Protein product: CASRLGRGAYNSPLHF.